What follows are 5 T cell receptor beta chains derived from one specimen sequenced in a study of T cells in localized non-small cell lung cancer. Here immunoSEQ multiplex PCR was the method, and the copy in TCRdb shows in-frame clones only, minus some. This sample has some 56,000 clones, with roughly 89% found just once. Specimen: peripheral blood, collected before any cancer treatment. All receptors derive from a woman aged 35-70 years with stage I lung adenocarcinoma.

The chain recombines TRBV5-1 with TRBJ1-1; D remains ambiguous. CDR3 length: 11 residues. Trimming took 0 bases from V and 13 from J, leaving 10 bases between them. Germline CDR1 is SGHRS and CDR2 is YFSETQ. CDR3 sequence: CASSLGADRFF. CDR3 nucleotide sequence: TGCGCCAGCAGCTTGGGCGCGGATCGTTTCTTT.

Only one count was recorded for this clone. The V and J genes are TRBV6-1 and TRBJ2-5; possible D gene TRBD1, 6 bases. The V gene lost 2 bases and the J gene lost 5 bases, with 15 bases spanning the gap. The CDR3 runs 15 residues. CDR1 is MNHNS, CDR2 SASEGT, per germline. CDR3 amino acids: CASSEPQGRLETQYF. As DNA, the CDR3 is TGTGCCAGCAGTGAACCACAGGGAAGATTGGAGACCCAGTACTTC.

V usage is TRBV19 and J usage is TRBJ2-3; no firm D call. This CDR3 is 13 amino acids long. The ends were cut back, 3 bases at V and 5 bases at J, with 9 bases in the middle. From germline, CDR1 is LNHDA and CDR2 SQIVND (reference sequence). The chain's CDR3 is CASSIYSLDTQYF. As DNA, the CDR3 is TGTGCCAGTAGTATTTATTCTCTAGATACGCAGTATTTT.

The chain has TRBV7-2 and TRBJ2-5, with D unresolved. Trimming took 6 bases from V and 3 from J, leaving 8 bases between them. CDR1 is SGHTA and CDR2 is FQGNSA in the germline V gene. This CDR3 is 12 amino acids long. The CDR3 DNA follows: TGTGCCAGCAGTCGGATTAAAGAGACCCAGTACTTC. It is translated as CASSRIKETQYF.

The V call is TRBV5-4, the J call TRBJ1-1; a weak D match, TRBD1 (5 bases). The CDR3 totals 15 residues. Trimming left V 3 bases short and J 1 base short, with 13 bases between. Germline CDR1 SGHNT, CDR2 YYREEE (reference sequence). CDR3 amino acids: CASSSMQGWNTEAFF. CDR3 DNA: TGTGCCAGCAGCTCAATGCAGGGTTGGAACACTGAAGCTTTCTTT. The variable domain in full, completed from reference TRBV5-4 and TRBJ1-1, reads ETGVTQSPTHLIKTRGQQVTLRCSSQSGHNTVSWYQQALGQGPQFIFQYYREEENGRGNFPPRFSGLQFPNYSSELNVNALELDDSALYLCASSSMQGWNTEAFFGQGTRLTVV.